This passage covers 25 T cell receptor beta chains from one sample sequenced in a study of beta chain features in type 1 diabetes. Study-level points and caveats: Among patients with Type 1 diabetes, TCRB CDR3s were moderately but significantly shorter in every one of the four CD4+ subsets.

What was sequenced were expressed TCRB transcripts, since all of the isolated RNA had been reverse transcribed. Generated by immunoSEQ multiplex PCR, the TCRdb table keeps only in-frame clones and is missing some. The repertoire includes about 700,000 clones, over 10% of them detected once, and 0.022% sits in the top ten. Their antigens are not known. Sequenced input: naive CD4+ T cells from blood. Receptors originate from a man aged 18-30 years with type 1 diabetes.

The V call is TRBV5-1, the J call TRBJ2-2; tentatively, D is TRBD1 (6 bases). CDR1 is SGHRS and CDR2 is YFSETQ in the germline V gene. This CDR3 has 15 amino acids. V was cut by 4 bases and J by 3 bases, with 13 bases left in between. DNA for the CDR3: TGCGCCAGCAGCCCCTCAAACAGGGACACCGGGGAGCTGTTTTTT. Its translation: CASSPSNRDTGELFF.

The gene calls are TRBV18 and TRBJ1-1; 8 bases agree with TRBD1. The CDR3 contains 21 residues. Germline V gene lookup returns CDR1 KGHSH and CDR2 LQKENI. V gave up 4 bases and J gave up 3 bases; unmatched junction bases: 25. This chain's CDR3 is CASSQQGVTVGRGVSYTEAFF. The CDR3 DNA reads as TGTGCCAGCTCACAACAGGGGGTAACGGTTGGTCGCGGAGTGTCCTACACTGAAGCTTTCTTT.

This clone was seen a few times. Other DNA sequences within the sample encode an identical CDR3. The V and J genes are TRBV30 and TRBJ1-1, with D perhaps matching TRBD1 (5 bases). Between the trimmed V and J ends, which lost 0 bases and 5 bases, there was a span of 10 bases. The CDR3 loop spans 13 amino acids. The germline V gene encodes CDR1 GTSNPN and CDR2 SVGIG (reference sequence). CDR3 in amino acids: CAWSVSGGTEAFF. For the CDR3, the DNA is TGTGCCTGGAGTGTGTCGGGGGGTACTGAAGCTTTCTTT.

In its sample, this clone was seen a few times. The V call is TRBV6-6, the J call TRBJ2-7; a possible D gene is TRBD1 (5 bases). Germline V gene data show CDR1 as MNHNY and CDR2 as SVGAGI (reference sequence). Trimming shortened V by 2 bases and J by 2 bases, and 13 bases separated the two germline ends. The CDR3 runs to 15 residues. The CDR3 loop is CASSYGAGLTYEQYF. The DNA of the CDR3 is TGTGCCAGCAGTTACGGGGCAGGGTTGACCTACGAGCAGTACTTC.

This clone has just a few counts. The rearrangement joins TRBV5-1 to TRBJ2-3; 10 bases are shared with TRBD1. The CDR3 totals 14 residues. Germline V lookup: CDR1 SGHRS, CDR2 YFSETQ. J lost 4 bases, V lost 4 bases, and 3 bases had no gene match. The CDR3 protein is CASSQTGGPDTQYF. CDR3 DNA sequence: TGCGCCAGCAGCCAGACAGGGGGCCCAGATACGCAGTATTTT. Based on the CDR3 plus reference TRBV5-1 and TRBJ2-3, the full variable domain is KAGVTQTPRYLIKTRGQQVTLSCSPISGHRSVSWYQQTPGQGLQFLFEYFSETQRNKGNFPGRFSGRQFSNSRSEMNVSTLELGDSALYLCASSQTGGPDTQYFGPGTRLTVL.

V usage is TRBV7-9 and J usage is TRBJ2-3, with a tentative D call TRBD1 (5 bases). Germline V lookup: CDR1 SEHNR, CDR2 FQNEAQ (reference sequence). The CDR3 contains 14 residues. The V end lost 2 bases, the J end lost 4 bases, and 10 bases lay between the germline ends. DNA of the CDR3: TGTGCCAGCAGCTTATCTGGGGCCGCAGATACGCAGTATTTT. This gives the protein CASSLSGAADTQYF.

The rearrangement uses TRBV30 and TRBJ2-1; 7 nucleotides align to TRBD1. CDR3 length: 14 residues. Germline V gene lookup returns CDR1 GTSNPN and CDR2 SVGIG (reference sequence). The V gene end was trimmed by 1 base and the J gene end by 10 bases; junction bases not matched to a gene: 10. CDR3 in DNA: TGTGCCTGGAGTGGAACAGGGGCCGCTGGGGAGCAGTTCTTC. This sequence encodes CAWSGTGAAGEQFF.

V usage is TRBV27 and J usage is TRBJ1-5; the match to TRBD1 covers 7 bases. With V trimmed by 5 bases and J by 7 bases, 14 bases remained unmatched. This CDR3 has 16 residues. Germline CDR1 is MNHEY and CDR2 is SMNVEV (reference sequence). CDR3 region: CASSPGTAPAAQPQHF. The CDR3 DNA reads as TGTGCCAGCAGTCCCGGGACAGCCCCCGCGGCACAGCCCCAGCATTTT.

This clone showed up just a few times. This sequence joins TRBV10-3 and TRBJ2-5; 12 nucleotides match TRBD1. The CDR3 loop spans 16 amino acids. Germline-derived CDR1 and CDR2 are ENHRY and SYGVKD. V lost 11 bases, J lost 4 bases, and 14 bases stayed unmatched. Here the CDR3 DNA reads TGTGCCGCCCGAGGGGGACAGGGGGCAATTCGAGAGACCCAGTACTTC. Its translation is CAARGGQGAIRETQYF.

V is TRBV7-2 and J is TRBJ1-4, with 9 bases aligning to TRBD1. The CDR3 is 14 residues long. CDR1 and CDR2 (germline): SGHTA, FQGNSA. V lost 5 bases to trimming and J lost 5 bases; unmatched junction nucleotides: 3. CDR3 DNA: TGTGCCAGCAGCCAGGACAGGGGCAATGAAAAACTGTTTTTT. Its translation: CASSQDRGNEKLFF.

V usage is TRBV4-1 and J usage is TRBJ1-5, with 7 positions matching TRBD1. CDR3 length: 15 amino acids. Germline CDR1 and CDR2: MGHRA and YSYEKL. The V and J ends lost 4 bases and 9 bases, in that order; junction bases with no gene match: 12. The CDR3 region is CASSRDIQGTPPQHF. CDR3 nucleotides: TGCGCCAGCAGCCGGGATATACAGGGGACGCCGCCCCAGCATTTT.

V is TRBV4-2 and J is TRBJ1-1; a weak D match, TRBD1 (6 bases). CDR1 and CDR2 from the germline V gene are LGHNA and YNFKEQ. V shed 2 bases and J shed 4 bases, with 11 bases lying between them. The length of the CDR3 is 14 residues. The CDR3 here is CASSQNRAGTEAFF. The CDR3, as DNA: TGTGCCAGCAGCCAAAACAGGGCCGGCACTGAAGCTTTCTTT.

The table lists this clone with a few counts. The CDR3 coding sequence is TGTGCCAGCAGTCCCACAGGCGAGAACTATGGCTACACCTTC. It is translated as CASSPTGENYGYTF. The chain is built from TRBV6-5 and TRBJ1-2, with a weak D call TRBD1 (5 bases). Looked up from germline, CDR1 is MNHEY and CDR2 is SVGAGI. V lost 5 bases and J 2 bases, leaving 12 bases between the germline ends. The length of the CDR3 is 14 residues.

The J gene is TRBJ2-1, the V gene TRBV15, with a tentative D call TRBD1 (5 bases). This CDR3 has 14 amino acids. Germline CDR1 reads LNHNV; CDR2 reads YYDKDF (reference sequence). The V and J ends lost 4 bases and 5 bases respectively, with 12 bases between them. The CDR3 region is CATSIGQFNNEQFF. For the CDR3, the DNA is TGTGCCACCAGCATTGGACAATTTAACAATGAGCAGTTCTTC. The full variable domain, with the rest looked up from reference TRBV15 and TRBJ2-1, is DAMVIQNPRYQVTQFGKPVTLSCSQTLNHNVMYWYQQKSSQAPKLLFHYYDKDFNNEADTPDNFQSRRPNTSFCFLDIRSPGLGDTAMYLCATSIGQFNNEQFFGPGTRLTVL.

This clone was recorded a few times. DNA for the CDR3: TGCAGCGTCGGCCAGGGGCCGAACACTGAAGCTTTCTTT. It codes for CSVGQGPNTEAFF. The V and J genes are TRBV29-1 and TRBJ1-1; D is perhaps TRBD1 (6 bases). V was trimmed by 6 bases and J by 1 base, leaving 12 bases between them. This CDR3 has 13 amino acids. The germline V gene encodes CDR1 SQVTM and CDR2 ANQGSEA.

This clone has more than one count but fewer than ten. The chain joins TRBV18 to TRBJ2-1; the D is unclear. Germline lookup yields CDR1 KGHSH and CDR2 LQKENI. CDR3 length: 13 residues. Trimming pared 0 bases from V and 9 bases from J, leaving 9 bases between. This CDR3 reads CASSPPSDAEQFF. The CDR3 region has the DNA TGTGCCAGCTCACCACCTTCAGACGCTGAGCAGTTCTTC.

This clone was counted a few times. The chain combines TRBV2 with TRBJ1-5; possibly TRBD1 for D (6 bases). Germline CDR1 SNHLY, CDR2 FYNNEI. With 3 bases removed from V and 1 base from J, the gap between germline ends came to 10 bases. The CDR3 is 15 residues long. The CDR3 region has the DNA TGTGCCAGCAGTGAGGAGGGACACAGCAATCAGCCCCAGCATTTT. This codes for CASSEEGHSNQPQHF. Based on the CDR3 plus reference TRBV2 and TRBJ1-5, the full variable domain is EPEVTQTPSHQVTQMGQEVILRCVPISNHLYFYWYRQILGQKVEFLVSFYNNEISEKSEIFDDQFSVERPDGSNFTLKIRSTKLEDSAMYFCASSEEGHSNQPQHFGDGTRLSIL.

The rearrangement links TRBV30 to TRBJ1-2; D gene ambiguous. V was clipped by 2 bases and J by 9 bases, with 13 bases between them. The CDR3 consists of 12 residues. CDR1 GTSNPN and CDR2 SVGIG come from the germline V gene (reference sequence). As DNA, the CDR3 is TGTGCCTGGAGTCCGCCAGGTGGGAGCTACACCTTC. Translation: CAWSPPGGSYTF.

This chain joins TRBV5-1 and TRBJ2-7; D remains unclear. Germline CDR1 and CDR2: SGHRS and YFSETQ. This CDR3 is built from 13 residues. V was pared by 2 bases and J by 3 bases, with 9 bases between. The CDR3 reads CASSFGPNYEQYF. Written as DNA, the CDR3 is TGCGCCAGCAGCTTCGGACCCAACTACGAGCAGTACTTC.

This clone has only a few counts. Compared with germline, one end of the junction differs, possibly owing to a read error. The J gene is TRBJ2-5, the V gene TRBV7-7; D not certain. This CDR3 is 14 amino acids long. CDR1 and CDR2 (germline): SSHAT, FNYEAQ (reference sequence). CDR3 bases: TGTGCTAGCAGCTTAGGTGGGGTCCAAGAGACCCAGTACTTC. Its protein is CASSLGGVQETQYF.

The chain uses TRBV7-2 and TRBJ2-3; a possible D gene is TRBD2 (5 bases). The CDR3 length is 16 residues. In germline, CDR1 is SGHTA, CDR2 FQGNSA. Trimming cost V 0 bases and J 0 bases, with 10 bases left between them. The CDR3 sequence: CASSLARTASTDTQYF. The CDR3 nucleotides are TGTGCCAGCAGCTTAGCCCGGACTGCTAGCACAGATACGCAGTATTTT. The full variable domain, its missing parts supplied by reference TRBV7-2 and TRBJ2-3, is GAGVSQSPSNKVTEKGKDVELRCDPISGHTALYWYRQSLGQGLEFLIYFQGNSAPDKSGLPSDRFSAERTGGSVSTLTIQRTQQEDSAVYLCASSLARTASTDTQYFGPGTRLTVL.

This clone has a handful of counts. The V call is TRBV30, the J call TRBJ1-6; 7 bases line up with TRBD1. CDR1 and CDR2 (germline): GTSNPN, SVGIG (reference sequence). V was pared by 1 base and J by 4 bases, with 1 base of the junction left unmatched. This CDR3 is 14 amino acids long. The CDR3 bases are TGTGCCTGGAGTGCGGGACAGTATAATTCACCCCTCCACTTT. This codes for CAWSAGQYNSPLHF.

The genes are TRBV28 and TRBJ2-7; 8 nucleotides match TRBD2. Germline CDR1 MDHEN, CDR2 SYDVKM. CDR3 size: 14 residues. Trimming removed 2 bases from V and 4 bases from J; junction bases left unmatched: 4. CDR3 amino acids: CASSLSGGKYEQYF. The CDR3 region has the DNA TGTGCCAGCAGTTTAAGCGGGGGAAAATACGAGCAGTACTTC.

The rearrangement links TRBV15 to TRBJ1-5, with a possible D match to TRBD1 (6 bases). CDR1 is LNHNV and CDR2 is YYDKDF in the germline V gene (reference sequence). The CDR3 loop spans 16 amino acids. Between the trimmed V and J ends, which lost 0 bases and 3 bases, there was a span of 12 bases. The CDR3 nucleotides read TGTGCCACCAGCAGAGATATCGGACAGCTCAATCAGCCCCAGCATTTT. Protein product: CATSRDIGQLNQPQHF.

This clone was recorded a few times. The chain employs TRBV6-1 and TRBJ1-3; D possibly corresponds to TRBD1 (6 bases). Trimming removed 4 bases at V and 3 bases at J, with 13 bases between. CDR1 and CDR2 (germline): MNHNS, SASEGT. This CDR3 contains 15 residues. The CDR3 is CASSARQALGNTIYF. DNA for the CDR3: TGTGCCAGCAGTGCCCGACAGGCTCTTGGAAACACCATATATTTT.